The clone carrying this T cell receptor beta chain was counted between two and nine times. This specimen comes from a study of blood T cell repertoires in COVID-19. On the study more broadly: Sources were T cells, B-cell-depleted T cells, or PBMCs; the material itself was cDNA or gDNA.

CDR3 size: 13 residues. Germline CDR1 reads SNHLY; CDR2 reads FYNNEI. V was clipped by 5 bases and J by 2 bases; unmatched bases: 3. Authors' data handling: Estimation of nucleated cell counts was performed using reference gene primer amplification. Using immunoSEQ multiplex PCR, the repertoire was profiled, and TCRdb retains in-frame clones only, with some absent. V and J calls and clone size are as listed in that table; D and trimming were resolved from the DNA. The table includes about 49,000 clones, 68% detected once. The rearrangement uses TRBV2 and TRBJ2-7; 7 nucleotides align to TRBD1. Sequencing was performed on peripheral blood. The sequence came from a woman in her 70s with acute or convalescent COVID-19. The CDR3 DNA reads TGTGCCAGCAGTCCCGACAGGGCCTACGAGCAGTACTTC. Amino acids: CASSPDRAYEQYF.